This TCR beta chain is drawn from a study of OX40 agonist ivuxolimab in advanced cancers. Regarding the complete study: The costimulatory receptor OX40 (CD134) was targeted by ivuxolimab, a fully human IgG2 agonistic monoclonal antibody. Intravenous ivuxolimab was administered to patients every 2 weeks at six dose levels: 0.01, 0.1, 0.3, 1.5, 3 and 10 mg/kg. Of the approximately 50 patients in dose escalation, about 20 had hepatocellular carcinoma, some 15 had melanoma, 9 had renal cell carcinoma and 9 had head and neck cancer. In the dose-escalation cohort, more than 75% of patients were male, and the mean age was approximately 60 years, with a range of about 23 to 90. Prior anti-PD-1, anti-PD-L1 or anti-CTLA-4 therapy was permitted, and checkpoint inhibitors had been received by 30% to 40% of dose-escalation patients. Partial responses were achieved by three dose-escalation patients, of whom one had hepatocellular carcinoma and two had cutaneous melanoma. The point of sequencing TCRbeta in the periphery was to test whether ivuxolimab changed TCR sequence diversity and drove clonal T-cell expansion. The paper describes the monotherapy dose-escalation part (N ≈ 52 patients) of the phase I trial of ivuxolimab.

Genomic DNA was isolated from the sorted cells so that the TCRbeta CDR3 region could be sequenced. TCRbeta CDR3 regions were sequenced using the immunoSEQ Assay. This immuneACCESS table, as held by TCRdb, lists in-frame sequences with V and J called but not all clones. Of the missing ones, under half trace to an unresolved V gene in checked studies; the others have no known cause. A total of about 79,000 clones appear in this sample, approximately 85% of them only once. More than 3.5% of the sample belongs to the ten largest clones. The CDR3, from cysteine to phenylalanine, totals 17 residues. Only the CDR3 portion is preserved as DNA: 51 bases, with reading frame beginning at the first base. Trimming accounts for 4 bases at V and 3 bases at J, while the number of junction bases matched to no gene is 5. The germline V gene yields LGHNA for CDR1 and YSLEER for CDR2. Patients with autoimmune disease history or receiving systemic immunosuppression were excluded from the trial. In every dose cohort, peripheral blood was drawn for TCR sequencing at baseline, cycle 4 day 1, and cycle 7 day 1. Samples came from an open-label, multicenter, first-in-human phase I dose-escalation trial of ivuxolimab. Adults with locally advanced or metastatic melanoma, renal cell carcinoma, hepatocellular carcinoma or head and neck squamous cell carcinoma were enrolled in the trial. Before TCR sequencing, CD4+ T cells and CD8+ T cells were sorted from peripheral blood as separate populations.

With respect to this clone: Its cognate antigen has yet to be identified. No base qualities exist here, and no much larger clone lies one base off it.

The study at large found these results: After ivuxolimab, expanded clones were on average more numerous among CD8+ T cells than among CD4+ T cells. Antigen specificity was not determined for the clonally expanded peripheral T cells. In partial responders in the 0.1-3.0 mg/kg groups, normalized peripheral clonal expansion was found to be among the lowest, especially among CD8+ T cells. Low levels of normalized T-cell clonal expansion were also seen in some patients who did not respond. Clonal expansion of both CD4+ and CD8+ blood T cells was observed from baseline to week 6 at doses 0.1 to 3.0 mg/kg.

The rearrangement joined TRBV4-3 to TRBJ2-3, with TRBD2 matching 15 junction bases. The clonotype was recovered from an adult with an advanced solid tumor such as melanoma, head and neck, liver or kidney cancer. The specimen comprised CD4+ or CD8+ T cells sorted from blood, sampled in a trial of the OX40 agonist ivuxolimab. The sequenced DNA: TGCGCCAGCAGCCCGGGACTAGCGGGAGGCTTAACAGATACGCAGTATTTT. The encoded protein is CASSPGLAGGLTDTQYF.